This TCR beta chain was captured by sequencing in a study of blood T cell repertoires in COVID-19. V shed 4 bases and J shed 14 bases, with 19 bases lying between them. Germline CDR1 and CDR2: SGHRS and YFSETQ. CDR3 length: 14 residues. Data came from immunoSEQ multiplex PCR; TCRdb stores just in-frame clones and leaves some out. The sample has tens of thousands of clones, approximately 82% seen once. The gene calls are TRBV5-1 and TRBJ1-6, with D unclear. The sequence was collected from a woman aged 80 or over with acute or convalescent COVID-19. Source material: peripheral blood. CDR3 sequence reads: CASSPDPPSRALHF. For the CDR3, the DNA is TGCGCCAGCAGCCCTGACCCGCCATCCCGGGCCCTCCACTTT.